This T cell receptor (beta chain) comes out of a study of shared clonotypes between healthy human individuals. Looking at the study overall: CD8 memory received one plate per donor, CD8 naive two, CD4 memory three and CD4 naive three. Overall study results and limits: Generation probabilities of non-shared clonotypes were lower (relative to those shared by all four donors). Estimated richness values were generally larger in naive subsets than in memory subsets.

This CDR3 contains 11 residues. V was cut by 0 bases and J by 10 bases, with 7 bases left in between. The V gene's germline CDR1 is MNHEY and CDR2 SVGAGI. What CD8 memory combined were CD45RO+ cells and CCR7-negative CD45RA+ TemRA cells. The repertoire was sequenced with immunoSEQ multiplex PCR; TCRdb's copy has only in-frame clones and lacks some. There are approximately 710,000 clones in the sample; about 90% occur only once, and 30% to 35% lies in the top ten. About this clone: What it recognizes is unknown.

The clonotype was recovered from a man between 18 and 35 years old in good health. Some clones in this sample may be carry-over from other donors' samples. The V gene is TRBV6-5, the J gene TRBJ2-7, with D hard to call. The sequencing sample was made of memory CD8+ T cells from PBMCs. Subset indicated: CD45RO+ cells pooled with CCR7-negative TemRA cells. CDR3 nucleotides: TGTGCCAGCAGTTACTCGGAGCAACAGTACTTC. This codes for CASSYSEQQYF.